These 20 T cell receptor beta chains were sequenced from one sample in a study of vaccination and CD4 T cells after COVID-19. Treatment meaning: roughly ten-day PBMC culture with coronavirus spike peptide pools or control peptides (ViraFEST assay). No antigen has been identified for these receptors. Cultured CD4+ T-cell DNA underwent Oncomine TCR Beta short-read sequencing. TCRdb re-derived calls from the PCR reads in MiXCR, one entry per CDR3 protein. Among around 15,000 distinct CDR3 sequences, about 39% were seen once, and the ten largest hold over 5%. The starting material was CD4+ T cells from blood, cultured in vitro, obtained before SARS-CoV-2 vaccination. The receptors stem from a human donor who had recovered from COVID-19.

The rearrangement joins TRBV20-1 to TRBJ1-1; 7 nucleotides line up with TRBD1. The CDR3 has 14 residues. Germline CDR1 is DFQATT and CDR2 is SNEGSKA (reference sequence). The ends lost 4 bases at V and 0 bases at J; junction bases unmatched: 5. CDR3 region: CSATGDRMNTEAFF. The CDR3 coding sequence is TGCAGTGCTACCGGGGACAGAATGAACACTGAAGCTTTCTTT.

The V call is TRBV7-2, the J call TRBJ1-2; D remains unclear. Trimming removed 5 bases from V and 2 bases from J, with 12 bases in between. This CDR3 contains 14 residues. Germline CDR1 SGHTA, CDR2 FQGNSA. This CDR3 reads CASSITDTNYGYTF. DNA of the CDR3: TGTGCCAGCAGCATAACCGACACGAACTATGGCTACACCTTC.

CDR3 region: CSASIGNNEQFF. The CDR3 nucleotides are TGCAGTGCTAGTATCGGGAACAATGAGCAGTTCTTC. The rearrangement joins TRBV20-1 to TRBJ2-1; possible D gene TRBD2, 5 bases. The CDR3 covers 12 residues. V was pared by 3 bases and J by 5 bases, with 8 bases between. Germline V gives CDR1 DFQATT, CDR2 SNEGSKA (reference sequence).

V gene TRBV7-9 combines with J gene TRBJ2-3; 14 nucleotides line up with TRBD2. After removal of 4 bases from V and 1 base from J, the junction contained 7 bases not matched to a gene. The germline V gene has CDR1 SEHNR and CDR2 FQNEAQ (reference sequence). The CDR3 has 18 amino acids. The CDR3 here is CASSSWTSGGRRTDTQYF. The CDR3 coding sequence is TGTGCCAGCAGCTCCTGGACTAGCGGGGGGAGACGCACAGATACGCAGTATTTT. Based on the CDR3 plus reference TRBV7-9 and TRBJ2-3, the full variable domain is DTGVSQNPRHKITKRGQNVTFRCDPISEHNRLYWYRQTLGQGPEFLTYFQNEAQLEKSRLLSDRFSAERPKGSFSTLEIQRTEQGDSAMYLCASSSWTSGGRRTDTQYFGPGTRLTVL.

The genes are TRBV29-1 and TRBJ2-3, with D maybe TRBD2 (5 bases). The germline CDR1 and CDR2 sequences are SQVTM and ANQGSEA. With 0 bases removed from V and 2 bases from J, the gap between germline ends came to 12 bases. The CDR3 covers 15 residues. The CDR3 nucleotides are TGCAGCGTTGAAGATGGAGAGGGAAACACAGATACGCAGTATTTT. It yields the protein CSVEDGEGNTDTQYF.

This rearrangement joins TRBV5-1 to TRBJ2-5; D might be TRBD1 (7 bases). The length of the CDR3 is 18 residues. Germline V lookup: CDR1 SGHRS, CDR2 YFSETQ. Trimming shortened V by 0 bases and J by 5 bases, and 23 bases separated the two germline ends. The chain's CDR3 is CASSLAGAAGGIRETQYF. The CDR3 region has the DNA TGCGCCAGCAGCTTGGCGGGTGCGGCAGGGGGGATTCGGGAGACCCAGTACTTC.

This clonotype is labeled as large. The chain is built from TRBV6-1 and TRBJ1-2; the D is unclear. Per the germline V gene, CDR1 is MNHNS and CDR2 is SASEGT. Trimming left V 3 bases short and J 8 bases short, with 10 bases between. This CDR3 has 12 amino acids. In nucleotides, the CDR3 is TGTGCCAGCAGTGATGGAGTGTTGGGCTACACCTTC. Its protein is CASSDGVLGYTF.

The chain links TRBV7-6 to TRBJ2-1, with a tentative D call TRBD2 (6 bases). Trimming pared 5 bases from V and 0 bases from J, leaving 14 bases between. CDR1 is SGHVS and CDR2 is FNYEAQ in the germline V gene. The CDR3 is 16 residues long. CDR3 nucleotide sequence: TGTGCCAGCAGCACCGAACGGGAGAGCTCCTACAATGAGCAGTTCTTC. It is translated as CASSTERESSYNEQFF.

The gene calls are TRBV2 and TRBJ1-2, with TRBD1 matching 9 bases. V dropped 1 base and J dropped 4; count of bases not matched to a gene: 4. The CDR3 covers 15 residues. Germline CDR1 is SNHLY and CDR2 is FYNNEI. CDR3 region: CASSEGTGQGYGYTF. The CDR3 coding sequence is TGTGCCAGCAGTGAAGGGACGGGACAGGGCTATGGCTACACCTTC.

The chain is built from TRBV20-1 and TRBJ1-1, with a tentative D call TRBD1 (6 bases). V was pared by 0 bases and J by 0 bases, with 26 bases between. The CDR3 has 20 residues. CDR1 is DFQATT and CDR2 is SNEGSKA in the germline V gene (reference sequence). As DNA, the CDR3 is TGCAGTGCTAGAGATCTTCCTTTCGCAGGGGCCGACACTATGAACACTGAAGCTTTCTTT. It is translated as CSARDLPFAGADTMNTEAFF.

This clonotype has only a few counts. The CDR3 DNA sequence: TGTGCCAGCAGTTTACCCCCCGGGACAGGCTTTATTAACTATGGCTACACCTTC. Translation gives CASSLPPGTGFINYGYTF. The chain uses TRBV28 and TRBJ1-2; 8 bases align to TRBD1. V gave up 2 bases and J gave up 1 base; unmatched junction bases: 12. CDR3 length equals 18 residues. CDR1 MDHEN and CDR2 SYDVKM come from the germline V gene.

The chain carries TRBV5-4 and TRBJ1-1; the match to TRBD1 covers 7 bases. Germline CDR1 is SGHNT and CDR2 is YYREEE (reference sequence). V lost 4 bases to trimming and J lost 2 bases; unmatched junction nucleotides: 8. This CDR3 region has 15 residues. Here the CDR3 reads CASSSTRDSNTEAFF. CDR3 DNA: TGTGCCAGCAGCAGTACCCGGGACAGCAACACTGAAGCTTTCTTT. Supplemented by reference TRBV5-4 and TRBJ1-1, the full variable domain reads ETGVTQSPTHLIKTRGQQVTLRCSSQSGHNTVSWYQQALGQGPQFIFQYYREEENGRGNFPPRFSGLQFPNYSSELNVNALELDDSALYLCASSSTRDSNTEAFFGQGTRLTVV.

The V gene is TRBV2, the J gene TRBJ2-7, with 11 positions matching TRBD1. The V segment lost 0 bases and the J segment 6 bases; nucleotides outside the gene matches: 4. The CDR3 sequence is 15 residues long. The V gene's germline CDR1 is SNHLY and CDR2 FYNNEI. The CDR3 nucleotides read TGTGCCAGCAGTGAAGCTCCGGGACAGGGGGGCGAGCAGTACTTC. Translated, it gives CASSEAPGQGGEQYF. The complete variable domain, with remaining parts taken from reference TRBV2 and TRBJ2-7, reads EPEVTQTPSHQVTQMGQEVILRCVPISNHLYFYWYRQILGQKVEFLVSFYNNEISEKSEIFDDQFSVERPDGSNFTLKIRSTKLEDSAMYFCASSEAPGQGGEQYFGPGTRLTVT.

This clonotype came up once. The V and J genes are TRBV11-2 and TRBJ2-7; possibly TRBD2 for D (5 bases). The V gene's germline CDR1 is SGHAT and CDR2 FQNNGV. The ends were cut back, 6 bases at V and 6 bases at J, with 21 bases in the middle. The CDR3 is 15 residues long. The CDR3 nucleotides are TGTGCCAGCAGTCACGTGGGCGGAGGAGGAGGCGAGCAGTACTTC. Amino acids: CASSHVGGGGGEQYF.

The V and J genes are TRBV20-1 and TRBJ2-1, with 9 positions matching TRBD2. This CDR3 comprises 17 residues. Germline V CDR1 and CDR2: DFQATT, SNEGSKA (reference sequence). V lost 2 bases to trimming and J lost 3 bases; unmatched junction nucleotides: 11. The CDR3: CSARRSGLAGLYNEQFF. CDR3 DNA sequence: TGCAGTGCTAGACGGTCGGGGCTAGCGGGGCTCTACAATGAGCAGTTCTTC.

Written as DNA, the CDR3 is TGTGCCAGCAGTCCAGGGGGGGGGATTCAGCCCCAGCATTTT. Protein: CASSPGGGIQPQHF. The V call is TRBV27, the J call TRBJ1-5, with 7 positions matching TRBD1. The CDR3 runs to 14 residues. CDR1 and CDR2 from the germline V gene are MNHEY and SMNVEV (reference sequence). The J segment lost 6 bases and the V segment lost 5 bases, leaving 7 bases of the junction unmatched.

The gene calls are TRBV7-6 and TRBJ2-3; TRBD1 or TRBD2 may be the D gene (5 bases each). Germline V gene data show CDR1 as SGHVS and CDR2 as FNYEAQ. V dropped 1 base and J dropped 1 base, with 9 bases sitting between them. This CDR3 contains 15 residues. The CDR3 reads CASSLGGSGTDTQYF. The CDR3 DNA sequence: TGTGCCAGCAGCTTAGGGGGGAGCGGCACAGATACGCAGTATTTT.

This clonotype was counted a few times. The chain recombines TRBV9 with TRBJ1-6; D uncertain. Trimming stripped 2 bases from V and 7 bases from J, with 16 bases between. Germline CDR1 and CDR2: SGDLS and YYNGEE. The CDR3 length is 16 residues. The CDR3 bases are TGTGCCAGCAGCGTCTCGCCCGTGGGCGGAAATTCACCCCTCCACTTT. It codes for CASSVSPVGGNSPLHF.

The V gene is TRBV11-2, the J gene TRBJ1-6, with unresolved D. Germline loops: CDR1 SGHAT, CDR2 FQNNGV. The CDR3 is 13 amino acids. Trimming removed 8 bases from V and 7 bases from J, with 12 bases in between. CDR3 region: CASQRDGNSPLHF. The CDR3 DNA is TGTGCCAGCCAAAGGGATGGAAATTCACCCCTCCACTTT. Looking up the rest from reference TRBV11-2 and TRBJ1-6 gives the full variable domain: EAGVAQSPRYKIIEKRQSVAFWCNPISGHATLYWYQQILGQGPKLLIQFQNNGVVDDSQLPKDRFSAERLKGVDSTLKIQPAKLEDSAVYLCASQRDGNSPLHFGNGTRLTVT.

V usage is TRBV7-8 and J usage is TRBJ1-2; 7 bases are a match to TRBD1. With V trimmed by 3 bases and J by 4 bases, 8 bases remained unmatched. Germline CDR1 is SGHVS and CDR2 is FQNEAQ. This CDR3 spans 15 amino acids. The CDR3 protein is CASSLGQTSGYGYTF. DNA for the CDR3: TGTGCCAGCAGCTTGGGACAGACCTCAGGCTATGGCTACACCTTC.